These 14 T cell receptor beta chains were sequenced from one sample in a study of T cells after yellow fever vaccination. TCRdb re-called the 5' RACE reads with MiXCR, one entry per CDR3 protein. The sample contains about 210,000 distinct CDR3 sequences, roughly 3.3% of which appear only once. Sequences were derived from CD4+ T cells sorted from PBMCs, sampled 10 days after the yellow fever booster vaccination. Receptor source: a man younger than 35 who received the YFV17D yellow fever vaccine.

This clonotype was recorded many times. V gene TRBV5-1 combines with J gene TRBJ2-1; TRBD2 matches 13 bases. CDR3 size: 16 residues. V dropped 4 bases and J dropped 9; count of bases not matched to a gene: 10. Germline V CDR1 and CDR2: SGHRS, YFSETQ. CDR3 residues: CASSRITSGGAGEQFF. DNA for the CDR3: TGCGCCAGCAGCCGGATTACTAGCGGGGGGGCTGGTGAGCAGTTCTTC. The variable domain in full, completed from reference TRBV5-1 and TRBJ2-1, reads KAGVTQTPRYLIKTRGQQVTLSCSPISGHRSVSWYQQTPGQGLQFLFEYFSETQRNKGNFPGRFSGRQFSNSRSEMNVSTLELGDSALYLCASSRITSGGAGEQFFGPGTRLTVL.

This clonotype was detected ten times or more. The chain couples TRBV12-5 to TRBJ2-3, with TRBD2 identical over 9 bases. After removal of 6 bases from V and 0 bases from J, the junction contained 4 bases not matched to a gene. The CDR3 runs to 15 residues. CDR1 is LGHNT and CDR2 is FRNRAP in the germline V gene. CDR3 bases: TGTGCTAGTGGCCCTAGCGGGGTGAGCACAGATACGCAGTATTTT. Its protein product is CASGPSGVSTDTQYF.

This sequence joins TRBV5-4 and TRBJ2-1; D call uncertain. Trimming removed 4 bases from V and 6 bases from J, with 8 bases in between. The CDR3 is made up of 12 amino acids. Germline loops: CDR1 SGHNT, CDR2 YYREEE (reference sequence). The CDR3: CASSVAGNEQFF. The DNA of the CDR3 is TGTGCCAGCAGCGTGGCAGGCAATGAGCAGTTCTTC.

Only a few counts were recorded for this clonotype. The rearrangement joins TRBV6-2 or TRBV6-3 to TRBJ2-7; 10 positions match TRBD1. Germline V lookup: CDR1 MNHEY, CDR2 SVGEGT. V was clipped by 4 bases and J by 2 bases; unmatched bases: 5. The CDR3 contains 15 residues. The DNA for the CDR3 is TGTGCCAGCAGTTTGCCCGGGACAGGGGCCTACGAGCAGTACGTC. Amino acids: CASSLPGTGAYEQYV.

This clonotype was counted many times. This chain joins TRBV4-1 and TRBJ2-2; D gene uncertain. V lost 0 bases, J lost 7 bases, and 6 bases lay in between. In germline, CDR1 is MGHRA, CDR2 YSYEKL. The length of the CDR3 is 13 residues. CDR3 coding DNA: TGCGCCAGCAGCCAAGAGTGGGGCGGGGAGCTGTTTTTT. It is translated as CASSQEWGGELFF.

The CDR3 loop is CASSLGAADYEQYF. The CDR3 nucleotides read TGTGCCAGCAGCTTAGGGGCGGCGGACTACGAGCAGTACTTC. The chain has TRBV7-2 and TRBJ2-7, with no clear D. This CDR3 is 14 amino acids long. Germline CDR1 reads SGHTA; CDR2 reads FQGNSA. Trimming took 1 base from V and 3 from J, leaving 10 bases between them.

This clonotype was picked up many times. This sequence joins TRBV19 and TRBJ2-5; TRBD1 agrees at 7 bases. Germline V gene data show CDR1 as LNHDA and CDR2 as SQIVND (reference sequence). J gave up 3 bases and V 5 bases, and 6 bases lay outside the gene matches. The CDR3 is made up of 14 amino acids. The CDR3 nucleotides read TGTGCCAGTAGTGATCCCGGGACAGAAGAGACCCAGTACTTC. Its protein product is CASSDPGTEETQYF. Complete variable domain (other parts from reference TRBV19 and TRBJ2-5): DGGITQSPKYLFRKEGQNVTLSCEQNLNHDAMYWYRQDPGQGLRLIYYSQIVNDFQKGDIAEGYSVSREKKESFPLTVTSAQKNPTAFYLCASSDPGTEETQYFGPGTRLLVL.

This clonotype was seen a handful of times. The V and J genes are TRBV5-5 and TRBJ1-1; D gene unclear. The CDR3 runs 13 residues. Germline-derived CDR1 and CDR2 are SGHKS and YYEKEE (reference sequence). V lost 0 bases to trimming and J lost 10 bases, with 13 bases between them. The CDR3 DNA reads as TGTGCCAGCAGCTTGGACCGCCCCTGGAGAGCTTTCTTT. This translates into CASSLDRPWRAFF.

V is TRBV20-1 and J is TRBJ1-1; D is unresolved. The CDR3 is made up of 13 amino acids. Germline lookup yields CDR1 DFQATT and CDR2 SNEGSKA (reference sequence). Trimming left V 5 bases short and J 6 bases short, with 16 bases between. CDR3 amino acids: CSAHGPPKPEAFF. CDR3 sequence (DNA): TGCAGTGCTCACGGACCGCCGAAGCCTGAAGCTTTCTTT.

At least ten counts were recorded for this clonotype. This chain joins TRBV4-3 and TRBJ2-5, with D perhaps assigned TRBD1 or TRBD2 (5 bases each). The CDR3 loop spans 13 amino acids. V was cut by 4 bases and J by 4 bases, with 10 bases left in between. Germline V gene sequence: CDR1 LGHNA, CDR2 YSLEER. The CDR3 spells CASSLRGAETQYF. CDR3 DNA sequence: TGCGCCAGCAGCCTTCGGGGCGCAGAGACCCAGTACTTC.

This clonotype was counted at least ten times. This chain links TRBV10-3 with TRBJ1-1, with D possibly TRBD1 on 6 matching bases. Germline values: CDR1 ENHRY, CDR2 SYGVKD. The CDR3 is 13 residues long. V was pared by 9 bases and J by 1 base, with 12 bases between. CDR3 sequence: CAIRGTPNTEAFF. CDR3 nucleotide sequence: TGTGCCATTCGCGGGACACCGAACACTGAAGCTTTCTTT.

In this sample, this clonotype turned up many times. This chain links TRBV5-6 with TRBJ1-2; D remains unclear. The CDR3 is 14 residues long. CDR1 is SGHDT and CDR2 is YYEEEE in the germline V gene. Trimming took 7 bases from V and 2 from J, leaving 15 bases between them. The CDR3 protein is CASFNPPGNYGYTF. The DNA of the CDR3 is TGTGCCAGCTTTAACCCCCCGGGGAACTATGGCTACACCTTC. Looking up the rest from reference TRBV5-6 and TRBJ1-2 gives the full variable domain: DAGVTQSPTHLIKTRGQQVTLRCSPKSGHDTVSWYQQALGQGPQFIFQYYEEEERQRGNFPDRFSGHQFPNYSSELNVNALLLGDSALYLCASFNPPGNYGYTFGSGTRLTVV.

This clonotype appeared a few times. The rearrangement joins TRBV18 to TRBJ1-1, with 8 bases identical to TRBD1. This CDR3 comprises 15 residues. Looked up from germline, CDR1 is KGHSH and CDR2 is LQKENI. After removal of 3 bases from V and 6 bases from J, the junction contained 9 bases not matched to a gene. This CDR3 is CASSPPSSGGSEAFF. The DNA of the CDR3 is TGTGCCAGCTCACCCCCTTCTTCAGGGGGCTCTGAAGCTTTCTTT.

This clonotype was recorded at least ten times. This rearrangement joins TRBV5-1 to TRBJ2-3, with TRBD1 matching over 7 bases. Losses at the gene ends were 6 bases for V and 2 bases for J; bases not matched to a gene: 6. From germline, CDR1 is SGHRS and CDR2 YFSETQ. This CDR3 has 14 residues. CDR3 nucleotide sequence: TGCGCCAGCACCCAGACAGGGACCACAGATACGCAGTATTTT. Amino acid sequence: CASTQTGTTDTQYF.